These 2 T cell receptor beta chains came from one sample sequenced in a study of metastatic and nonmetastatic thyroid tumors. TCRdb re-analyzed the PCR reads using MiXCR. The data show tens of thousands of clones, with about 18% seen just once and 6.2% held by the top ten. Each patient went into thyroid surgery without having received any treatment. The sequencing sample was made of blood. The receptors shown here come from a male donor with papillary thyroid cancer or a benign thyroid nodule (not recorded which). Some clones in this sample may be carry-over from other donors' samples.

By sample fraction, this clone is medium-sized. The rearrangement uses TRBV6-1 and TRBJ2-7, with TRBD1 matching 10 bases. The CDR3 consists of 15 residues. The trim removed 5 bases at V and 2 bases at J, leaving 6 bases unmatched. Germline loops: CDR1 MNHNS, CDR2 SASEGT. The CDR3 loop reads CASSPGTGATYEQYF. As DNA, the CDR3 is TGTGCCAGCAGTCCCGGGACAGGGGCTACCTACGAGCAGTACTTC.

In its sample, this clone was seen a few times. V is TRBV19 and J is TRBJ1-1; TRBD1 agrees at 8 bases. Germline CDR1 LNHDA, CDR2 SQIVND (reference sequence). The CDR3 has 15 amino acids. Germline trimming cut 4 bases from V and 4 bases from J; bases unmatched to any gene: 8. The CDR3 DNA is TGTGCCAGTAGTAGCCGGGACAGGTTATCCACTGAAGCTTTCTTT. Its translation is CASSSRDRLSTEAFF.